These 26 T cell receptor beta chains originate from one sample sequenced in a study of T cells after posttransplantation cyclophosphamide. Generated by immunoSEQ multiplex PCR, the TCRdb table keeps only in-frame clones and is missing some. Observed in the sample are over 35,000 clones, none of them singletons. The sequenced sample consisted of PBMCs. The receptors here all came from a man aged 45-60 years in good health, CMV-negative, and a related stem cell transplant donor.

Notes on this clone: Within the sample, other DNA sequences also encode this same CDR3. V usage is TRBV5-1 and J usage is TRBJ2-7, with D unresolved. There are 14 residues in the CDR3. Germline V gives CDR1 SGHRS, CDR2 YFSETQ. V was clipped by 0 bases and J by 1 base, with 8 bases between them. The CDR3 DNA follows: TGCGCCAGCAGCTTGGCAACAGATTCCTACGAGCAGTACTTC. Translation: CASSLATDSYEQYF.

Many counts were recorded for this clone. The chain recombines TRBV27 with TRBJ2-3; 8 bases are a match to TRBD2. The CDR3 spans 16 residues. Looked up from germline, CDR1 is MNHEY and CDR2 is SMNVEV (reference sequence). The V segment lost 8 bases and the J segment 0 bases; nucleotides outside the gene matches: 10. CDR3 nucleotides: TGTGCCAGCCGGCCCTCGGGGGGGACTAGCACAGATACGCAGTATTTT. This sequence encodes CASRPSGGTSTDTQYF.

This clone was found many times. The rearrangement links TRBV7-8 to TRBJ1-2, with TRBD1 as a possible D gene (5 bases). Trimming shortened V by 1 base and J by 4 bases, and 13 bases separated the two germline ends. The CDR3 runs to 15 residues. Germline CDR1 SGHVS, CDR2 FQNEAQ. The CDR3 region has the DNA TGTGCCAGCAGCTTAGTATCAGGGATAATCTATGGCTACACCTTC. This gives the protein CASSLVSGIIYGYTF.

This clone was detected ten times or more. J is TRBJ2-7 and V is TRBV15, with D unresolved. Germline-derived CDR1 and CDR2 are LNHNV and YYDKDF (reference sequence). V dropped 8 bases and J dropped 0 bases, with 11 bases sitting between them. This CDR3 comprises 13 residues. CDR3 in DNA: TGTGCCACCCGAACCGGGTCCTCCTACGAGCAGTACTTC. It encodes CATRTGSSYEQYF.

This clone was picked up a small number of times. V gene TRBV5-3 combines with J gene TRBJ2-7, with D perhaps matching TRBD2 (8 bases). TRBV5-3 is an ORF; its function is uncertain. Trimming removed 4 bases at V and 0 bases at J, with 17 bases between. This CDR3 region has 16 residues. Written as DNA, the CDR3 is TGTGCCAGAAGCATGGGACAGCGGGGGCCCTCCTACGAGCAGTACTTC. It yields the protein CARSMGQRGPSYEQYF.

This clone was counted between two and nine times. The rearrangement uses TRBV18 and TRBJ2-5, with 12 bases that match TRBD1. Germline V gives CDR1 KGHSH, CDR2 LQKENI. The CDR3 covers 16 residues. V shed 3 bases and J 5 bases; nucleotides not matched to a gene: 7. CDR3 protein: CASSPQGQGAGETQYF. The CDR3 nucleotides are TGTGCCAGCTCACCCCAGGGACAGGGGGCCGGGGAGACCCAGTACTTC. Drawing the rest from reference TRBV18 and TRBJ2-5, the complete variable domain is NAGVMQNPRHLVRRRGQEARLRCSPMKGHSHVYWYRQLPEEGLKFMVYLQKENIIDESGMPKERFSAEFPKEGPSILRIQQVVRGDSAAYFCASSPQGQGAGETQYFGPGTRLLVL.

This clone was observed many times. This chain links TRBV18 with TRBJ1-4, with a weak D call TRBD1 (6 bases). CDR3 length: 15 amino acids. V lost 2 bases to trimming and J lost 7 bases, with 14 bases between them. Germline V gene data show CDR1 as KGHSH and CDR2 as LQKENI. CDR3 DNA: TGTGCCAGCTCACCATGGGGGGGCGCAACTGAAAAACTGTTTTTT. Amino acid sequence: CASSPWGGATEKLFF.

This clone was counted many times. The chain uses TRBV18 and TRBJ1-1; no definite D call. The V end was cut by 2 bases, the J end by 5 bases, with 6 bases between. The germline V gene encodes CDR1 KGHSH and CDR2 LQKENI. CDR3 length: 12 amino acids. The CDR3 sequence is CASSPGATEAFF. For the CDR3, the DNA is TGTGCCAGCTCACCAGGAGCGACTGAAGCTTTCTTT.

This clone was detected ten times or more. The chain has TRBV5-1 and TRBJ1-5; D is uncertain. The CDR3 has 16 residues. Germline V lookup: CDR1 SGHRS, CDR2 YFSETQ. The V end was cut by 4 bases, the J end by 1 base, with 15 bases between. CDR3 protein: CASSAGLGSSNQPQHF. CDR3 nucleotides: TGCGCCAGCAGCGCGGGTCTGGGTTCGAGCAATCAGCCCCAGCATTTT.

This clone was seen only a few times. V usage is TRBV27 and J usage is TRBJ2-7; tentatively, D is TRBD2 (6 bases). The CDR3 length is 12 residues. V lost 5 bases and J lost 3, with 8 bases in between. Germline V gives CDR1 MNHEY, CDR2 SMNVEV (reference sequence). CDR3 amino acids: CASSMEGYEQYF. The DNA of the CDR3 is TGTGCCAGCAGTATGGAGGGCTACGAGCAGTACTTC.

This clone appeared many times. The rearrangement joins TRBV2 to TRBJ1-1; TRBD1 agrees at 9 bases. The germline V gene has CDR1 SNHLY and CDR2 FYNNEI. V lost 6 bases, J lost 3 bases, and 17 bases stayed unmatched. The CDR3 covers 18 residues. DNA for the CDR3: TGTGCCAGCAGCCCCTCCGGGGGGACAGGGTTAGGCGACACTGAAGCTTTCTTT. Protein: CASSPSGGTGLGDTEAFF.

This clone occurred many times. V and J are TRBV29-1 and TRBJ2-7, with a possible D match to TRBD1 (5 bases). The length of the CDR3 is 12 residues. Trimming cost V 4 bases and J 2 bases, with 9 bases left between them. CDR1 and CDR2 from the germline V gene are SQVTM and ANQGSEA. CDR3 DNA: TGCAGCGTTGGGCGGACAACCTACGAGCAGTACTTC. This translates into CSVGRTTYEQYF.

V gene TRBV18 combines with J gene TRBJ2-5; TRBD1 matches 7 bases. V trimming: 3 bases; J trimming: 5 bases; junction bases outside the gene matches: 3. Germline CDR1 reads KGHSH; CDR2 reads LQKENI. This CDR3 is 13 amino acids long. CDR3 amino acids: CASSPAGGETQYF. CDR3 coding DNA: TGTGCCAGCTCACCCGCAGGGGGTGAGACCCAGTACTTC.

This clone was counted at least ten times. The chain couples TRBV25-1 to TRBJ1-3, with D unclear. This CDR3 is built from 12 residues. V dropped 3 bases and J dropped 3 bases, with 3 bases sitting between them. Germline-derived CDR1 and CDR2 are MGHDK and SYGVNS. CDR3 sequence reads: CASSDFGNTIYF. In nucleotides, the CDR3 is TGTGCCAGCAGTGACTTTGGAAACACCATATATTTT.

This clone has at least ten counts. The V call is TRBV4-3, the J call TRBJ2-7, with 7 nucleotides matching TRBD2. The germline V gene has CDR1 LGHNA and CDR2 YSLEER. Trimming cost V 2 bases and J 0 bases; bases outside gene matches: 13. This CDR3 comprises 18 residues. The CDR3 region is CASSQTSWERGTSYEQYF. CDR3 coding DNA: TGCGCCAGCAGCCAAACGAGTTGGGAGCGGGGTACCTCCTACGAGCAGTACTTC.

This clone has at least ten counts. This chain links TRBV15 with TRBJ1-5, with 7 bases identical to TRBD1. Germline lookup yields CDR1 LNHNV and CDR2 YYDKDF (reference sequence). Germline trimming cut 1 base from V and 3 bases from J; bases unmatched to any gene: 6. There are 16 residues in the CDR3. In DNA form, the CDR3 reads TGTGCCACCAGCAGAGTTGGCAGGGGGGTCAATCAGCCCCAGCATTTT. Residues: CATSRVGRGVNQPQHF. The full variable domain, its missing parts supplied by reference TRBV15 and TRBJ1-5, is DAMVIQNPRYQVTQFGKPVTLSCSQTLNHNVMYWYQQKSSQAPKLLFHYYDKDFNNEADTPDNFQSRRPNTSFCFLDIRSPGLGDTAMYLCATSRVGRGVNQPQHFGDGTRLSIL.

This clone has a count of ten or more. This chain links TRBV21-1 with TRBJ2-5; TRBD1 is the table's D call, not checked against the DNA. TRBV21-1 is listed as a pseudogene. The CDR3 totals 15 residues. CDR3 loop: CASSRDRNRQETQYF. The DNA for the CDR3 is TGTGCCAGCAGCCGGGACAGAAACCGACAAGAGACCCAGTACTTC.

This clone was found a few times. The gene calls are TRBV5-1 and TRBJ2-1; TRBD2 agrees at 14 bases. V trimming: 1 base; J trimming: 5 bases; junction bases outside the gene matches: 8. The CDR3 is made up of 18 amino acids. In germline, CDR1 is SGHRS, CDR2 YFSETQ. The CDR3 loop is CASSLKFWGLAGDNEQFF. DNA for the CDR3: TGCGCCAGCAGCTTGAAGTTTTGGGGACTAGCGGGGGACAATGAGCAGTTCTTC.

This clone appeared a few times. An end of the junction differs from the germline gene, which may be a read error. The rearrangement links TRBV6-5 to TRBJ1-5; 7 bases are shared with TRBD1. The CDR3 sequence is 14 residues long. Germline CDR1 MNHEY, CDR2 SVGAGI. The CDR3 here is CAGSYQQGNQPQHF. The CDR3 region has the DNA TGTGCCGGCAGTTACCAACAGGGGAATCAGCCCCAGCATTTT.

This clone was seen at least ten times. The chain couples TRBV7-9 to TRBJ1-1; TRBD1 matches at 8 bases. The V gene end was trimmed by 4 bases and the J gene end by 1 base; junction bases not matched to a gene: 2. Germline lookup yields CDR1 SEHNR and CDR2 FQNEAQ (reference sequence). The CDR3 is 14 amino acids. The CDR3 DNA follows: TGTGCCAGCAGCTCCGGACAGGGGAACACTGAAGCTTTCTTT. This codes for CASSSGQGNTEAFF.

In its sample, this clone was seen many times. CDR3 nucleotide sequence: TGTGCCAGCAGCCAAGAAACGCAGGGATTCGGGGAGCTGTTTTTT. Translation gives CASSQETQGFGELFF. The chain is built from TRBV4-2 and TRBJ2-2; D is perhaps TRBD1 (5 bases). CDR1 and CDR2 (germline): LGHNA, YNFKEQ. The length of the CDR3 is 15 residues. Trimming shortened V by 0 bases and J by 7 bases, and 12 bases separated the two germline ends.

The chain carries TRBV9 and TRBJ2-5; D might be TRBD1 (5 bases). Near its end, the DNA agrees better with TRBJ2-7, so the J call may be wrong. Germline values: CDR1 SGDLS, CDR2 YYNGEE. The CDR3 length is 12 residues. CDR3 coding DNA: TGTGCCAGCAGCGGCCAGGGTTACGAGCAGTACTTC. It translates to CASSGQGYEQYF.

The V gene is TRBV2, the J gene TRBJ2-3, with D possibly matching TRBD1 (6 bases). This CDR3 spans 14 amino acids. Germline V gene data show CDR1 as SNHLY and CDR2 as FYNNEI. V gave up 8 bases and J gave up 3 bases, with 15 bases separating them. CDR3 nucleotides: TGTGCCAGCTGGGTAACAGGGTTGACAGATACGCAGTATTTT. It yields the protein CASWVTGLTDTQYF.

The V call is TRBV6-1, the J call TRBJ2-5, with D perhaps TRBD1 (6 bases). Per the germline V gene, CDR1 is MNHNS and CDR2 is SASEGT. Trimming took 2 bases from V and 2 from J, leaving 15 bases between them. This CDR3 has 16 residues. CDR3 protein: CASSEWFGTGQETQYF. The DNA of the CDR3 is TGTGCCAGCAGTGAATGGTTCGGAACAGGGCAAGAGACCCAGTACTTC.

The table lists this clone with many counts. This sequence joins TRBV4-1 and TRBJ1-1, with D possibly being TRBD1 (5 bases). V was shortened by 3 bases and J by 1 base, with 9 bases between the two germline ends. Germline values: CDR1 MGHRA, CDR2 YSYEKL. This CDR3 region has 14 residues. Here the CDR3 reads CASSQDTTNTEAFF. The DNA of the CDR3 is TGCGCCAGCAGCCAGGACACGACGAACACTGAAGCTTTCTTT.

There are many counts of this clone. The V and J genes are TRBV10-2 and TRBJ1-1, with 9 positions matching TRBD1. CDR1 and CDR2 (germline): WSHSY, SAAADI. The CDR3 length is 13 residues. V trimming: 6 bases; J trimming: 3 bases; junction bases outside the gene matches: 2. DNA for the CDR3: TGCGCCAGCAGACAGGGGGCTGACACTGAAGCTTTCTTT. As protein: CASRQGADTEAFF.